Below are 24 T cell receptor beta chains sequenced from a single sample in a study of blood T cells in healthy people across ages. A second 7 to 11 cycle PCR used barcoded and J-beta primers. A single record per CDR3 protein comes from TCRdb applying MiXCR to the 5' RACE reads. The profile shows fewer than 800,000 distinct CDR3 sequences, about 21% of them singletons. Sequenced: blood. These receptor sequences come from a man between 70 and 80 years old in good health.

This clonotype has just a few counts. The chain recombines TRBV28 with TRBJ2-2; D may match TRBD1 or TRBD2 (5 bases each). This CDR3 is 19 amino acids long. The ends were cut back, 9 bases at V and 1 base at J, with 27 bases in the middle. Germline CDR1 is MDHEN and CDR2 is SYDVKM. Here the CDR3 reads CASSIGRWWQGVNTGELFF. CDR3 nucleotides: TGTGCCAGTTCGATTGGTCGTTGGTGGCAGGGAGTGAACACCGGGGAGCTGTTTTTT.

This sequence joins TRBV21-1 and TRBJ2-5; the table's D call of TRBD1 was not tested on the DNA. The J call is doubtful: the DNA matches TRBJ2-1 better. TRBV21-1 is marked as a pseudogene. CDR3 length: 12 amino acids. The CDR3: CASSTTGGEQFF. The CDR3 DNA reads TGTGCCAGCAGCACCACAGGGGGAGAGCAGTTCTTC.

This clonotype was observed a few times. DNA of the CDR3: TGCGCCAGCAGTGATTTTATAAACTCGGGCTACGAGCAGTACTTC. Translated, it gives CASSDFINSGYEQYF. The genes are TRBV10-2 and TRBJ2-5; D call uncertain. The J call is uncertain, as TRBJ2-7 better fits the DNA end. Germline V CDR1 and CDR2: WSHSY, SAAADI. CDR3 length equals 15 residues.

The CDR3 DNA follows: TGTGCCAGCACCCTGAGGATAGCGGGAGCGAGAGAGACCCAGTACTTC. Translated, it gives CASTLRIAGARETQYF. J is TRBJ2-5 and V is TRBV7-2; 9 nucleotides line up with TRBD2. The CDR3 totals 16 residues. From germline, CDR1 is SGHTA and CDR2 FQGNSA. V gave up 7 bases and J gave up 4 bases; unmatched junction bases: 13.

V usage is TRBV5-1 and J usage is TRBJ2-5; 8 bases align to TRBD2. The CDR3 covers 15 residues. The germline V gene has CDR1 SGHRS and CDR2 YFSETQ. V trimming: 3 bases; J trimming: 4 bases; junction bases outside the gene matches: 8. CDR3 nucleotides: TGCGCCAGCAGCTCTTCCGGGACTAGAGGAGAGACCCAGTACTTC. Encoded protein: CASSSSGTRGETQYF.

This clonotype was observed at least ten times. In DNA, the CDR3 is TGTGCCACCAGCAGAACCCTAGCGGGAGAATCCGATACGCAGTATTTT. Translating it yields CATSRTLAGESDTQYF. The chain couples TRBV15 to TRBJ2-3; 10 positions match TRBD2. The CDR3 contains 16 residues. The ends lost 2 bases at V and 6 bases at J; junction bases unmatched: 8. Germline-derived CDR1 and CDR2 are LNHNV and YYDKDF (reference sequence).

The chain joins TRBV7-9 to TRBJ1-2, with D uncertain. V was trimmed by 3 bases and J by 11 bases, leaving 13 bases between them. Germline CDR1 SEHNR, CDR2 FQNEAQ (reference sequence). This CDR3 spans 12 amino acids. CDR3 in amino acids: CASSFATEFYTF. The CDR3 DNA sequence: TGTGCCAGCAGCTTCGCGACGGAGTTTTACACCTTC.

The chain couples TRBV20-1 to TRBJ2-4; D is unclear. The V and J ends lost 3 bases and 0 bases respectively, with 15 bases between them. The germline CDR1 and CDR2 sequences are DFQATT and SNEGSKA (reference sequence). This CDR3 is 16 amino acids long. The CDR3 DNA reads TGCAGTGCTAGTTCGGCAGCCAGCTTAGCCAAAAACATTCAGTACTTC. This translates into CSASSAASLAKNIQYF.

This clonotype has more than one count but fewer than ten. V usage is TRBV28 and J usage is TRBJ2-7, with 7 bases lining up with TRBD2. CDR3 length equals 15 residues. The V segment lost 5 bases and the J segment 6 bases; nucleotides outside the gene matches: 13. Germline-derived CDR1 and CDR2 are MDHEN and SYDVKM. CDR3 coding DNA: TGTGCCAGCAGTCTGGGCGGGAGACCACTAGGCGAGCAGTACTTC. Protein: CASSLGGRPLGEQYF.

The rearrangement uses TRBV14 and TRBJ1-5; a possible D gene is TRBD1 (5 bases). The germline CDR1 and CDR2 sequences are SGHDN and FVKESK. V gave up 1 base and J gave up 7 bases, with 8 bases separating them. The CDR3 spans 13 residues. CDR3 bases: TGTGCCAGCAGCCAAGGTACAGGACAGCCCCAGCATTTT. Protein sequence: CASSQGTGQPQHF.

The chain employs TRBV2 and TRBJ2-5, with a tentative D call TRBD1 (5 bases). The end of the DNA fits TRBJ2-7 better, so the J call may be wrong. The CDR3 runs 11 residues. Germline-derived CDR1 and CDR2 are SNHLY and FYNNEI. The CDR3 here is CASKRGDEQYF. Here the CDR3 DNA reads TGTGCCAGCAAAAGGGGCGACGAGCAGTACTTC.

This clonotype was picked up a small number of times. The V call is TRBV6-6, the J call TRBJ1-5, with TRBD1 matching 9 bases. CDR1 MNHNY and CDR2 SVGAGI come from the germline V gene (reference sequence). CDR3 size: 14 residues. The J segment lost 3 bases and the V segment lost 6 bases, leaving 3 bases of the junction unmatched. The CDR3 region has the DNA TGTGCCAGCAGGAGGACAGGGGACAATCAGCCCCAGCATTTT. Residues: CASRRTGDNQPQHF.

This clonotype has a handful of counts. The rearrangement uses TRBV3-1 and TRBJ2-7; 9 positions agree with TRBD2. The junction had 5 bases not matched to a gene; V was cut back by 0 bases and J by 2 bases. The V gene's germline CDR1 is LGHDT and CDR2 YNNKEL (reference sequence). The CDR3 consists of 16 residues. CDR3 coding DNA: TGTGCCAGCAGCCAAGAGTTAGCGGGAGTCACCTACGAGCAGTACTTC. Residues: CASSQELAGVTYEQYF.

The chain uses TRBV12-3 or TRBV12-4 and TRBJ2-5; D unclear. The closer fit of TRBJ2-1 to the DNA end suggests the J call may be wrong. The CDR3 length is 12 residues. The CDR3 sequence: CASSKRWREQFF. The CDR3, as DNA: TGTGCCAGCAGTAAGCGATGGCGAGAGCAGTTCTTC.

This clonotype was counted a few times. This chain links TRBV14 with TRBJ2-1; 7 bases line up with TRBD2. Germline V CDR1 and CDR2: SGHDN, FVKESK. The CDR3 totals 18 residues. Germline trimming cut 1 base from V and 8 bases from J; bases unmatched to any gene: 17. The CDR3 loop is CASSQVRTPSGPIDEQFF. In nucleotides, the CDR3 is TGTGCCAGCAGCCAAGTCAGGACGCCTAGCGGACCTATCGATGAGCAGTTCTTC.

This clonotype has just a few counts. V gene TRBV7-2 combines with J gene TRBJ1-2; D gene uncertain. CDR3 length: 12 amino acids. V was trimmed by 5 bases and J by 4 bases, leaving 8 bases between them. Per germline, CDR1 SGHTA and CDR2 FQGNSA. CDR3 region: CASSRRAYGYTF. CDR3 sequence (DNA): TGTGCCAGCAGCAGGAGGGCCTATGGCTACACCTTC.

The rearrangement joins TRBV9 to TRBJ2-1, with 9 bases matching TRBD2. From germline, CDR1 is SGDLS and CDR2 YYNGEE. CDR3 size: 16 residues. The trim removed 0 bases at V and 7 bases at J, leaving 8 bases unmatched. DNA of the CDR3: TGTGCCAGCAGCGTAGTGAGTAGCGGGAGAATAAATGAGCAGTTCTTC. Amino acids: CASSVVSSGRINEQFF.

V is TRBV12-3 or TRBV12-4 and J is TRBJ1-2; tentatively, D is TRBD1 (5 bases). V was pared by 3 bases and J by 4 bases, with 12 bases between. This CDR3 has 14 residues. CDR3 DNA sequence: TGTGCCAGCAGTTTGCGGGGCGGGAGCTATGGCTACACCTTC. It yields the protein CASSLRGGSYGYTF.

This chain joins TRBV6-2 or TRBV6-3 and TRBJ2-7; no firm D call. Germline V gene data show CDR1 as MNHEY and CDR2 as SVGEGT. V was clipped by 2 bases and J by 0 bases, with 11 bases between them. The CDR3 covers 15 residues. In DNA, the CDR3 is TGTGCCAGCAGTTACCCCCCTAGGAGCTCCTACGAGCAGTACTTC. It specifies CASSYPPRSSYEQYF.

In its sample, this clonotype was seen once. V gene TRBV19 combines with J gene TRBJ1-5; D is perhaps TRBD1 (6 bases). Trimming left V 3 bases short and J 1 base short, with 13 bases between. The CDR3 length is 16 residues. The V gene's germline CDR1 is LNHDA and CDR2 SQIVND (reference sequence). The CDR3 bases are TGTGCCAGTAGTATCCGGGGGCGGAAAAGCAATCAGCCCCAGCATTTT. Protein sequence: CASSIRGRKSNQPQHF.

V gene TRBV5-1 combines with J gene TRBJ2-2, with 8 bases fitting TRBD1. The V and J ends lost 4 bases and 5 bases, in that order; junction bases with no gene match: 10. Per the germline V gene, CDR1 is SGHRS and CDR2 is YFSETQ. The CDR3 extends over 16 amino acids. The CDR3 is CASSNNQGAGTGELFF. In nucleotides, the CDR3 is TGCGCCAGCAGCAACAATCAGGGGGCAGGAACCGGGGAGCTGTTTTTT. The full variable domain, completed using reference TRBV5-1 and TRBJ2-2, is KAGVTQTPRYLIKTRGQQVTLSCSPISGHRSVSWYQQTPGQGLQFLFEYFSETQRNKGNFPGRFSGRQFSNSRSEMNVSTLELGDSALYLCASSNNQGAGTGELFFGEGSRLTVL.

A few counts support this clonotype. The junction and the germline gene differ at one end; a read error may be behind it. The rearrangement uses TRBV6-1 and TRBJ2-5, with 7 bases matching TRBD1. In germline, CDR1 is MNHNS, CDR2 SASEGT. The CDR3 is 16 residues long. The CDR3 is CASSEALGQGTETQYF. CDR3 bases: TGTGCCAGCAGTGAAGCGCTAGGTCAGGGGACAGAGACTCAGTACTTC.

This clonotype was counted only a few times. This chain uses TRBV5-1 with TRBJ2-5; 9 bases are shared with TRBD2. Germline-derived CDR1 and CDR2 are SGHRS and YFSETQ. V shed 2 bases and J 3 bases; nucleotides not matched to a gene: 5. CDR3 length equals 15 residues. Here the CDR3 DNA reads TGCGCCAGCAGCTTTAGTAGCGGGAGAGAAGAGACCCAGTACTTC. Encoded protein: CASSFSSGREETQYF.

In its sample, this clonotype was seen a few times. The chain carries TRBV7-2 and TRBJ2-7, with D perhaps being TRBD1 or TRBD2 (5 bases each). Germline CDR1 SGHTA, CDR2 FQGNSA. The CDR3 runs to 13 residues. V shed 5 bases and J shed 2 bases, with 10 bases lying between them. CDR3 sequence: CASSRVGAYEQYF. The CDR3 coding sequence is TGTGCCAGCAGCCGAGTGGGGGCCTACGAGCAGTACTTC.